This passage covers 25 T cell receptor beta chains from one sample sequenced in a study of shared clonotypes between healthy human individuals. Clones were sequenced by immunoSEQ multiplex PCR, and TCRdb holds only the in-frame ones, with some missing. The profile shows about 2.2 million clones, about 93% of them singletons. The naive CD8 fraction comprised CD45RO-negative cells positively selected for CCR7 and excluded terminally differentiated effector memory CD45RA+ cells. Material for sequencing was naive CD8+ T cells from PBMCs. These receptor sequences come from a man aged 18 to 29 in good health. Some clones in this sample may be carry-over from other donors' samples.

The CDR3 is CASSLTPSSNQPQHF. The CDR3 DNA sequence: TGTGCCAGCAGCTTAACTCCCTCTAGCAATCAGCCCCAGCATTTT. The chain carries TRBV7-8 and TRBJ1-5; D ambiguous. The CDR3 has 15 amino acids. The germline CDR1 and CDR2 sequences are SGHVS and FQNEAQ. V was pared by 2 bases and J by 0 bases, with 8 bases between.

The chain combines TRBV6-5 with TRBJ2-7, with TRBD2 as a possible D gene (5 bases). Trimming took 2 bases from V and 3 from J, leaving 11 bases between them. This CDR3 contains 14 residues. The germline V gene has CDR1 MNHEY and CDR2 SVGAGI. The CDR3 here is CASSYGRGHYEQYF. Here the CDR3 DNA reads TGTGCCAGCAGTTACGGCCGGGGTCACTACGAGCAGTACTTC.

The chain recombines TRBV15 with TRBJ2-5, with D unclear. Per the germline V gene, CDR1 is LNHNV and CDR2 is YYDKDF (reference sequence). This CDR3 spans 14 amino acids. V was cut by 2 bases and J by 4 bases, with 11 bases left in between. Here the CDR3 reads CATSRTFGPETQYF. CDR3 in DNA: TGTGCCACCAGCAGAACTTTCGGGCCAGAGACCCAGTACTTC. Variable domain in full (rest from reference TRBV15 and TRBJ2-5): DAMVIQNPRYQVTQFGKPVTLSCSQTLNHNVMYWYQQKSSQAPKLLFHYYDKDFNNEADTPDNFQSRRPNTSFCFLDIRSPGLGDTAMYLCATSRTFGPETQYFGPGTRLLVL.

The chain links TRBV2 to TRBJ2-3, with a weak D call TRBD1 (6 bases). The germline gives CDR1 SNHLY, CDR2 FYNNEI. This CDR3 has 14 residues. Trimming left V 6 bases short and J 2 bases short, with 12 bases between. The CDR3 DNA reads TGTGCCAGCAGAGGACAGACCATCACAGATACGCAGTATTTT. The encoded protein is CASRGQTITDTQYF.

The gene calls are TRBV27 and TRBJ2-7; TRBD2 matches at 10 bases. V lost 7 bases and J lost 2; bases outside the gene matches: 5. The CDR3 is 14 amino acids. Germline values: CDR1 MNHEY, CDR2 SMNVEV (reference sequence). The CDR3 nucleotides are TGTGCCAGCATTGCAGCGGGAGGGCCCTACGAGCAGTACTTC. This gives the protein CASIAAGGPYEQYF.

J is TRBJ2-3 and V is TRBV27; 11 bases line up with TRBD2. V gave up 7 bases and J gave up 4 bases; unmatched junction bases: 7. Per germline, CDR1 MNHEY and CDR2 SMNVEV (reference sequence). This CDR3 spans 15 amino acids. In DNA form, the CDR3 reads TGTGCCAGCAATGGTTTAGCGGGAGGGGCAGATACGCAGTATTTT. The encoded protein is CASNGLAGGADTQYF.

This clone was observed a single time. At the DNA level, this CDR3 is encoded by other sequences in the same sample as well. V usage is TRBV7-9 and J usage is TRBJ2-5; 7 bases align to TRBD1. CDR3 length equals 14 residues. V shed 1 base and J 2 bases; nucleotides not matched to a gene: 1. Germline assignment: CDR1 SEHNR and CDR2 FQNEAQ (reference sequence). The CDR3 sequence is CASSLVGQQETQYF. CDR3 sequence (DNA): TGTGCCAGCAGCTTAGTGGGACAGCAAGAGACCCAGTACTTC.

The chain couples TRBV27 to TRBJ1-5; tentatively, D is TRBD1 (6 bases). The CDR3 extends over 14 amino acids. The V and J ends lost 8 bases and 3 bases respectively, with 14 bases between them. Per germline, CDR1 MNHEY and CDR2 SMNVEV (reference sequence). The CDR3 DNA follows: TGTGCCAGCCGGGGGCGGAGCGACAATCAGCCCCAGCATTTT. This gives the protein CASRGRSDNQPQHF.

This clone was detected once. V gene TRBV28 combines with J gene TRBJ1-1; 11 nucleotides match TRBD1. CDR3 length: 16 amino acids. Unmatched junction bases numbered 4, after V lost 4 bases and J lost 0 bases. Germline V gives CDR1 MDHEN, CDR2 SYDVKM. The CDR3: CASSWGQGDMNTEAFF. The CDR3 DNA follows: TGTGCCAGCAGTTGGGGACAGGGGGATATGAACACTGAAGCTTTCTTT.

This rearrangement joins TRBV11-1 to TRBJ2-3, with D perhaps given as TRBD1 or TRBD2 (7 bases each). Germline CDR1 is SGHAT and CDR2 is FQDESV (reference sequence). Trimming left V 4 bases short and J 4 bases short, with 12 bases between. CDR3 length: 14 residues. CDR3 nucleotides: TGTGCCAGCAGCTGGGGGGGGACAGCAGATACGCAGTATTTT. Its translation is CASSWGGTADTQYF.

This sequence joins TRBV4-1 and TRBJ2-7, with D unclear. V shed 0 bases and J shed 4 bases, with 13 bases lying between them. The CDR3 is 15 residues long. In germline, CDR1 is MGHRA, CDR2 YSYEKL. The CDR3 nucleotides read TGCGCCAGCAGCCAAGAGTCTTTGGAAAAATACGAGCAGTACTTC. It encodes CASSQESLEKYEQYF.

To note about this clone: This same CDR3 is encoded by further DNA sequences in the sample. This rearrangement joins TRBV7-6 to TRBJ2-7; 9 bases fit TRBD2. Per germline, CDR1 SGHVS and CDR2 FNYEAQ. The length of the CDR3 is 15 residues. The V and J ends lost 5 bases and 0 bases, in that order; junction bases with no gene match: 5. The DNA for the CDR3 is TGTGCCAGCAGCCCGGGACTAGCACTCTCCTACGAGCAGTACTTC. This gives the protein CASSPGLALSYEQYF.

V and J are TRBV29-1 and TRBJ1-3; D might be TRBD1 (5 bases). CDR1 is SQVTM and CDR2 is ANQGSEA in the germline V gene. The CDR3 consists of 12 residues. V was clipped by 6 bases and J by 2 bases, with 8 bases between them. The CDR3 spells CSVVRAGNTIYF. DNA for the CDR3: TGCAGCGTCGTCAGGGCTGGAAACACCATATATTTT.

This chain connects TRBV9 to TRBJ2-3, with D possibly TRBD1 on 5 matching bases. V was trimmed by 0 bases and J by 2 bases, leaving 16 bases between them. Germline loops: CDR1 SGDLS, CDR2 YYNGEE. The CDR3 sequence is 17 residues long. The DNA of the CDR3 is TGTGCCAGCAGCGTAGGGTCAAGGAAGGGGTTCACAGATACGCAGTATTTT. It codes for CASSVGSRKGFTDTQYF.

This clone was seen only a few times. The V gene is TRBV19, the J gene TRBJ1-1, with D possibly being TRBD1 (5 bases). This CDR3 is built from 13 residues. Trimming cost V 6 bases and J 5 bases, with 13 bases left between them. CDR1 is LNHDA and CDR2 is SQIVND in the germline V gene (reference sequence). The DNA of the CDR3 is TGTGCCAGTAGAGGGCGGGGGAAGACTGAAGCTTTCTTT. Its protein product is CASRGRGKTEAFF.

About this clone: Additional DNA sequences in this sample encode the identical CDR3. The CDR3 is CASSLVGGNYGYTF. CDR3 DNA: TGTGCCAGCAGTTTAGTTGGGGGCAACTATGGCTACACCTTC. The chain uses TRBV27 and TRBJ1-2, with D perhaps matching TRBD1 (6 bases). Germline values: CDR1 MNHEY, CDR2 SMNVEV (reference sequence). The CDR3 is 14 residues long. V lost 2 bases and J lost 2, with 9 bases in between.

This chain uses TRBV4-3 with TRBJ1-1; D is undetermined. V shed 0 bases and J shed 3 bases, with 11 bases lying between them. The CDR3 runs to 15 residues. CDR1 LGHNA and CDR2 YSLEER come from the germline V gene. The CDR3 region has the DNA TGCGCCAGCAGCCAAGATATGGGGTTGGACACTGAAGCTTTCTTT. It codes for CASSQDMGLDTEAFF.

The V gene is TRBV29-1, the J gene TRBJ2-5; 10 bases are shared with TRBD2. Near its end, the DNA agrees better with TRBJ2-7, so the J call may be wrong. The CDR3 length is 16 residues. Germline CDR1 is SQVTM and CDR2 is ANQGSEA. The CDR3 here is CSVGALWSSGSYEQYF. In DNA form, the CDR3 reads TGCAGCGTTGGGGCGTTGTGGTCTAGCGGGAGTTACGAGCAGTACTTC.

The chain couples TRBV27 to TRBJ2-3; D unresolved. Germline V gene data show CDR1 as MNHEY and CDR2 as SMNVEV (reference sequence). Between the trimmed V and J ends, which lost 1 base and 1 base, there was a span of 15 bases. The CDR3 has 17 amino acids. CDR3 sequence: CASSLYPGQRRTDTQYF. The CDR3 DNA reads TGTGCCAGCAGTTTATACCCAGGCCAACGACGCACAGATACGCAGTATTTT.

The J gene is TRBJ1-2, the V gene TRBV6-5; no definite D call. Germline V gene data show CDR1 as MNHEY and CDR2 as SVGAGI. Trimming cost V 1 base and J 5 bases, with 8 bases left between them. The CDR3 spans 13 residues. CDR3 region: CASSYWQTYGYTF. CDR3 coding DNA: TGTGCCAGCAGTTACTGGCAGACTTATGGCTACACCTTC.

Notes on this clone: This sample also contains other DNA sequences that code for the same CDR3. The rearrangement links TRBV11-2 to TRBJ2-1; no reliable D call. V was shortened by 1 base and J by 0 bases, with 7 bases between the two germline ends. The germline V gene has CDR1 SGHAT and CDR2 FQNNGV. There are 15 residues in the CDR3. The CDR3 loop is CASSLGLSSYNEQFF. CDR3 nucleotide sequence: TGTGCCAGCAGCTTAGGGCTTAGCTCCTACAATGAGCAGTTCTTC.

Regarding this clone: Other DNA sequences in the same sample also yield this CDR3. The gene calls are TRBV5-1 and TRBJ2-1; D uncertain. Germline V gene lookup returns CDR1 SGHRS and CDR2 YFSETQ. V lost 5 bases and J lost 5, with 8 bases in between. This CDR3 has 12 amino acids. This CDR3 is CASRLGNNEQFF. CDR3 DNA sequence: TGCGCCAGCAGGCTGGGCAACAATGAGCAGTTCTTC.

The chain recombines TRBV7-6 with TRBJ2-2; the D gene is possibly TRBD2 (5 bases). CDR3 size: 13 residues. Germline V gene lookup returns CDR1 SGHVS and CDR2 FNYEAQ. The germline V and J ends were trimmed by 5 bases and 6 bases, with 10 bases remaining between them. The CDR3 DNA sequence: TGTGCCAGCAGCCCAGGAGGCCCCGGGGAGCTGTTTTTT. It yields the protein CASSPGGPGELFF.

CDR3 sequence (DNA): TGTGCCAGCAGCTTACAGGGACGAAATTCACCCCTCCACTTT. Its protein product is CASSLQGRNSPLHF. V usage is TRBV7-8 and J usage is TRBJ1-6; maybe TRBD1 (5 bases). Germline values: CDR1 SGHVS, CDR2 FQNEAQ. This CDR3 is 14 amino acids long. V was pared by 2 bases and J by 7 bases, with 9 bases between.

This clone occurred a few times. This chain links TRBV2 with TRBJ1-3; TRBD1 matches at 9 bases. J lost 2 bases, V lost 3 bases, and 2 bases had no gene match. The V gene's germline CDR1 is SNHLY and CDR2 FYNNEI. The CDR3 loop spans 15 amino acids. CDR3 coding DNA: TGTGCCAGCAGTGACGGACAGGGGCCTGGAAACACCATATATTTT. The encoded protein is CASSDGQGPGNTIYF.